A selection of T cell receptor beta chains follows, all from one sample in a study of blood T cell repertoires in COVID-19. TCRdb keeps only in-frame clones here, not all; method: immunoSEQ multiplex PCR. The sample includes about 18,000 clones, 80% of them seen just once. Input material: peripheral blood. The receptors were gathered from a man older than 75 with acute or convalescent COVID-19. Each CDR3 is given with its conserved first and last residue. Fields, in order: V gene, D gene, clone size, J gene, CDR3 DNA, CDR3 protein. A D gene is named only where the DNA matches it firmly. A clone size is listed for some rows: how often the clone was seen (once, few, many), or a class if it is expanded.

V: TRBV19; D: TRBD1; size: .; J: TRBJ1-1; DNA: TGTGCCAGTAGGCTACAGGGGTGGTTCGATCCGAACACTGAAGCTTTCTTT; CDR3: CASRLQGWFDPNTEAFF
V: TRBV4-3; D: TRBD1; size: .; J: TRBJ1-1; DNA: TGCGCCAGCAGCCAACATCGGGACAGCTGGAGGTACACTGAAGCTTTCTTT; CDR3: CASSQHRDSWRYTEAFF
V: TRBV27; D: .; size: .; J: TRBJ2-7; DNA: TGTGCCAGCAGTAAGGGTCGACAGAACTACGAGCAGTACTTC; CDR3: CASSKGRQNYEQYF
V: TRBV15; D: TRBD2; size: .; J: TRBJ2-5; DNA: TGTGCCACCAGCCCTAAGGGACTAGCAGAGACCCAGTACTTC; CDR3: CATSPKGLAETQYF
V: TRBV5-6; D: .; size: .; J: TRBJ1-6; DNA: TGTGCCAGCACCCGGGGGTGGGATAATTCACCCCTCCACTTT; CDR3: CASTRGWDNSPLHF
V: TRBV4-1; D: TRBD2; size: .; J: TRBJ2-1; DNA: TGCGCCAGCAGCCAAGATTACGGCGGGGGGCGTTACAATGAGCAGTTCTTC; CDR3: CASSQDYGGGRYNEQFF
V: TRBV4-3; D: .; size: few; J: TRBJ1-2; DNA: TGCGCCAGCAGCCAAGAAACCCTATGGGGGGGGTATGGCTACACCTTC; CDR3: CASSQETLWGGYGYTF
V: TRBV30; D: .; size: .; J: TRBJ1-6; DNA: TGTGCCTGGAGTGTCTCAGGGACCCTCCACTTT; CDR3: CAWSVSGTLHF
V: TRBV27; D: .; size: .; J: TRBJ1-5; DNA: TGTGCCAGCAGTGTACTAGGGAGCAATCAGCCCCAGCATTTT; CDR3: CASSVLGSNQPQHF
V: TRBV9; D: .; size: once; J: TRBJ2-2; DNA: TGTGCCAGCAGACAAATACCCGGGGAGCTGTTTTTT; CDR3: CASRQIPGELFF
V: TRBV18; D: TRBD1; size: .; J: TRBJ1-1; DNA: TGTGCCAGCTCACCCGGGACAGTAATATACACTGAAGCTTTCTTT; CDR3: CASSPGTVIYTEAFF
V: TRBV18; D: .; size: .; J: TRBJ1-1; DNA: TGTGCCAGCTCACCCTTCCGGGGAATGAACACTGAAGCTTTCTTT; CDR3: CASSPFRGMNTEAFF
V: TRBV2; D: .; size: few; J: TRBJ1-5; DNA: TGTGCCAGCAGTGAATTACAGGGCCATAGCAATCAGCCCCAGCATTTT; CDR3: CASSELQGHSNQPQHF
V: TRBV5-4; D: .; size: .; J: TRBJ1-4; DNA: TGTGCCAGCAGCCGGGAGGGGGGACGGGAGAATGAAAAACTGTTTTTT; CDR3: CASSREGGRENEKLFF
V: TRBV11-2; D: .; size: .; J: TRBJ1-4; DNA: TGTGCCAGCAGCTTAATCAGGGGATCGAATGAAAAACTGTTTTTT; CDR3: CASSLIRGSNEKLFF